This T cell receptor beta chain was identified in a study of metastatic and nonmetastatic thyroid tumors. This CDR3 comprises 17 residues. V was cut by 1 base and J by 3 bases, with 19 bases left in between. Germline values: CDR1 SGHNT, CDR2 YYREEE (reference sequence). Patients were all untreated before their thyroid surgery. Many counts were recorded for this clone. TCRdb re-clonotyped the PCR reads through MiXCR. The profile shows some 31,000 clones, approximately 7% of them singletons. V gene TRBV5-4 combines with J gene TRBJ1-2; D may be TRBD1 (5 bases). Sequences were obtained from blood. This receptor was identified in a female donor with papillary thyroid cancer or a benign thyroid nodule (not recorded which). Some clones in this sample may be carry-over from other donors' samples. The DNA for the CDR3 is TGTGCCAGCAGCTTGACATGGAGTTTCGGGACCTACTATGGCTACACCTTC. Its translation: CASSLTWSFGTYYGYTF.